One sample yielded the 23 T cell receptor beta chains listed below, sequenced in a study of Tregs in tolerant kidney transplant recipients. Only in-frame clones appear in the TCRdb table, and some are missing; sequencing was by immunoSEQ multiplex PCR. The top ten hold approximately 0.62% of the sample, which has some 110,000 clones, about 91% seen once. Input material: CD4+ T cells from blood. The receptor source for this set is a human donor in good health.

Only one count was recorded for this clone. The CDR3 loop is CASSLGTPGRGTEAFF. The CDR3 DNA is TGTGCCAGCAGCTTAGGGACTCCTGGTCGGGGCACTGAAGCTTTCTTT. V is TRBV7-2 and J is TRBJ1-1; D call uncertain. Looked up from germline, CDR1 is SGHTA and CDR2 is FQGNSA. Trimming shortened V by 1 base and J by 4 bases, and 16 bases separated the two germline ends. This CDR3 region has 16 residues.

The chain uses TRBV6-1 and TRBJ2-1; D might be TRBD2 (6 bases). CDR1 is MNHNS, CDR2 SASEGT, per germline. Deletions cut 6 bases from V and 3 bases from J, with 15 bases between. There are 15 residues in the CDR3. CDR3 amino acids: CASSKRTTFYNEQFF. Here the CDR3 DNA reads TGTGCCAGCAGCAAAAGGACTACCTTCTACAATGAGCAGTTCTTC.

This clone was picked up a small number of times. V and J are TRBV2 and TRBJ2-3; 8 bases fit TRBD1. The CDR3 runs 16 residues. The V segment lost 5 bases and the J segment 1 base; nucleotides outside the gene matches: 8. The germline CDR1 and CDR2 sequences are SNHLY and FYNNEI. The CDR3 nucleotides read TGTGCCAGCAGTCGGGACAGGTCCCTGGGCACAGATACGCAGTATTTT. Its protein is CASSRDRSLGTDTQYF.

The chain links TRBV7-6 to TRBJ2-7; TRBD1 matches 7 bases. After removal of 5 bases from V and 7 bases from J, the junction contained 11 bases not matched to a gene. The CDR3 sequence is 14 residues long. Germline lookup yields CDR1 SGHVS and CDR2 FNYEAQ. Here the CDR3 DNA reads TGTGCCAGCAGCGGACAGGCTCTCGACAAGGAGCAGTACTTC. Translation: CASSGQALDKEQYF.

This chain's CDR3 is CSASDTYEQYF. The CDR3 DNA is TGCAGTGCGAGCGACACATACGAGCAGTACTTC. The V and J genes are TRBV20-1 and TRBJ2-7; no clear D. The CDR3 spans 11 residues. V lost 6 bases to trimming and J lost 4 bases, with 10 bases between them. CDR1 is DFQATT, CDR2 SNEGSKA, per germline (reference sequence).

This chain uses TRBV7-4 with TRBJ2-7; 8 bases fit TRBD2. Germline V gives CDR1 SGHVT, CDR2 SQSDAQ. This CDR3 contains 15 residues. V was clipped by 5 bases and J by 2 bases; unmatched bases: 8. CDR3 sequence (DNA): TGTGCCAGCAGCCCCAGACTAGCGAGGGCCTACGAGCAGTACTTC. Protein: CASSPRLARAYEQYF.

The chain combines TRBV10-3 with TRBJ2-7, with D maybe TRBD1 (5 bases). V was shortened by 5 bases and J by 6 bases, with 11 bases between the two germline ends. The CDR3 is made up of 12 amino acids. Germline V gene sequence: CDR1 ENHRY, CDR2 SYGVKD. The chain's CDR3 is CAISPRGGEQYF. In DNA, the CDR3 is TGTGCCATCAGTCCAAGGGGTGGCGAGCAGTACTTC.

J is TRBJ2-7 and V is TRBV7-9, with D perhaps TRBD1 (8 bases). In germline, CDR1 is SEHNR, CDR2 FQNEAQ (reference sequence). This CDR3 has 15 residues. V was shortened by 5 bases and J by 3 bases, with 17 bases between the two germline ends. Here the CDR3 reads CASSTSGTGGYEQYF. Here the CDR3 DNA reads TGTGCCAGCAGCACAAGCGGGACAGGAGGCTACGAGCAGTACTTC. Full variable domain (rest looked up from reference TRBV7-9 and TRBJ2-7): DTGVSQNPRHKITKRGQNVTFRCDPISEHNRLYWYRQTLGQGPEFLTYFQNEAQLEKSRLLSDRFSAERPKGSFSTLEIQRTEQGDSAMYLCASSTSGTGGYEQYFGPGTRLTVT.

The gene calls are TRBV5-1 and TRBJ1-4, with D tentatively TRBD1 (6 bases). V gave up 4 bases and J gave up 6 bases, with 10 bases separating them. Germline loops: CDR1 SGHRS, CDR2 YFSETQ. The CDR3 totals 13 residues. CDR3 coding DNA: TGCGCCAGCAGCGTCAGGGGTTATGAAAAACTGTTTTTT. It is translated as CASSVRGYEKLFF.

As concerns this clone: Other DNA sequences in this specimen translate into the identical CDR3. CDR3 DNA: TGTGCCAGCTCACCGCCCGGACAGGGCACTGAAGCTTTCTTT. This encodes CASSPPGQGTEAFF. The chain uses TRBV18 and TRBJ1-1, with TRBD1 matching 8 bases. The V gene's germline CDR1 is KGHSH and CDR2 LQKENI. The CDR3 loop spans 14 amino acids. The J segment lost 4 bases and the V segment lost 3 bases, leaving 4 bases of the junction unmatched.

The chain has TRBV14 and TRBJ2-3; D is undetermined. Germline V gene sequence: CDR1 SGHDN, CDR2 FVKESK. The ends were cut back, 2 bases at V and 5 bases at J, with 5 bases in the middle. The CDR3 has 12 residues. In DNA form, the CDR3 reads TGTGCCAGCAGCCAATTCGGAGATACGCAGTATTTT. Translation: CASSQFGDTQYF.

This chain uses TRBV7-9 with TRBJ1-2; D is unresolved. This CDR3 is 11 amino acids long. Trimming cost V 1 base and J 8 bases, with 5 bases left between them. Germline V gene data show CDR1 as SEHNR and CDR2 as FQNEAQ (reference sequence). In nucleotides, the CDR3 is TGTGCCAGCAGCTTAGATTGGGGCTACACCTTC. It encodes CASSLDWGYTF.

The chain is built from TRBV5-4 and TRBJ1-1; 9 bases are a match to TRBD1. Germline assignment: CDR1 SGHNT and CDR2 YYREEE (reference sequence). With 5 bases clipped from V and 6 bases from J, the junction kept 14 bases outside the gene matches. The CDR3 length is 16 residues. CDR3 in amino acids: CASSSGQGNIMPEAFF. The CDR3 DNA reads as TGTGCCAGCAGTTCGGGACAGGGAAATATAATGCCTGAAGCTTTCTTT.

V and J are TRBV15 and TRBJ2-1; 13 bases are shared with TRBD2. The length of the CDR3 is 17 residues. V was clipped by 6 bases and J by 4 bases; unmatched bases: 9. Looked up from germline, CDR1 is LNHNV and CDR2 is YYDKDF (reference sequence). CDR3: CATSPRTSGSRYNEQFF. The CDR3 DNA sequence: TGTGCCACCAGTCCAAGGACTAGCGGGAGCCGATACAATGAGCAGTTCTTC. Based on the CDR3 plus reference TRBV15 and TRBJ2-1, the full variable domain is DAMVIQNPRYQVTQFGKPVTLSCSQTLNHNVMYWYQQKSSQAPKLLFHYYDKDFNNEADTPDNFQSRRPNTSFCFLDIRSPGLGDTAMYLCATSPRTSGSRYNEQFFGPGTRLTVL.

The chain joins TRBV7-6 to TRBJ2-2, with D unclear. The CDR3 is made up of 18 amino acids. V was pared by 3 bases and J by 0 bases, with 17 bases between. Germline loops: CDR1 SGHVS, CDR2 FNYEAQ. The CDR3 reads CASSLGPRLPTNTGELFF. CDR3 bases: TGTGCCAGCAGCTTGGGTCCCCGACTCCCCACGAACACCGGGGAGCTGTTTTTT.

On this clone: The sample carries other DNA sequences with the same CDR3. The chain combines TRBV14 with TRBJ2-7; tentatively, D is TRBD2 (5 bases). Germline CDR1 and CDR2: SGHDN and FVKESK. The length of the CDR3 is 13 residues. V lost 0 bases, J lost 4 bases, and 7 bases lay in between. For the CDR3, the DNA is TGTGCCAGCAGCCAAGAACTAGGGTACGAGCAGTACTTC. It encodes CASSQELGYEQYF.

This clone was counted a single time. The genes are TRBV6-1 and TRBJ1-2; TRBD1 matches 8 bases. With 11 bases clipped from V and 4 bases from J, the junction kept 15 bases outside the gene matches. CDR1 is MNHNS, CDR2 SASEGT, per germline. CDR3 length: 15 amino acids. In DNA, the CDR3 is TGTGCCGCCAAACCCCCAGGGGGCGGCCTCTATGGCTACACCTTC. It yields the protein CAAKPPGGGLYGYTF.

In this sample, this clone turned up once. The chain employs TRBV7-9 and TRBJ2-7; the D call may be TRBD1 or TRBD2 (5 bases each). Germline V gene lookup returns CDR1 SEHNR and CDR2 FQNEAQ (reference sequence). The CDR3 runs 14 residues. V lost 7 bases, J lost 4 bases, and 17 bases lay in between. CDR3: CASIRGSGTYEQYF. The CDR3 DNA is TGTGCCAGCATCCGGGGCAGTGGGACGTACGAGCAGTACTTC.

This chain connects TRBV18 to TRBJ2-3; TRBD2 matches at 11 bases. CDR1 and CDR2 (germline): KGHSH, LQKENI. V lost 0 bases and J lost 8; bases outside the gene matches: 7. This CDR3 comprises 16 residues. This CDR3 is CASSPPSGGATGTQYF. CDR3 bases: TGTGCCAGCTCACCACCTAGCGGGGGGGCCACTGGTACGCAGTATTTT.

V and J are TRBV9 and TRBJ2-2; a possible D gene is TRBD2 (6 bases). From germline, CDR1 is SGDLS and CDR2 YYNGEE. The CDR3 length is 18 residues. V was pared by 3 bases and J by 0 bases, with 18 bases between. CDR3 nucleotide sequence: TGTGCCAGCAGCGACCCTTTAGGACGGACTACGAACACCGGGGAGCTGTTTTTT. This encodes CASSDPLGRTTNTGELFF.

The gene calls are TRBV6-5 and TRBJ2-3; D remains unclear. Trimming shortened V by 10 bases and J by 1 base, and 12 bases separated the two germline ends. The CDR3 runs 13 residues. The germline V gene encodes CDR1 MNHEY and CDR2 SVGAGI. CDR3 loop: CAIRPAGTDTQYF. The CDR3 region has the DNA TGTGCCATACGGCCAGCTGGCACAGATACGCAGTATTTT.

This clone was counted once. The chain combines TRBV5-1 with TRBJ2-7, with a tentative D call TRBD1 (5 bases). Trimming pared 2 bases from V and 8 bases from J, leaving 14 bases between. Germline CDR1 is SGHRS and CDR2 is YFSETQ. CDR3 length equals 13 residues. The CDR3 DNA follows: TGCGCCAGCAGCTTACCAGGGCCCGGTAAGCAGTACTTC. It is translated as CASSLPGPGKQYF.

The rearrangement joins TRBV10-2 to TRBJ2-7; TRBD2 aligns across 12 bases. V lost 6 bases to trimming and J lost 7 bases; unmatched junction nucleotides: 1. CDR1 is WSHSY, CDR2 SAAADI, per germline. This CDR3 region has 12 residues. The CDR3 region has the DNA TGCGCCAGCAGGACTAGCGGGGGAGAGCAGTACTTC. Translating gives CASRTSGGEQYF.